A selection of T cell receptor beta chains follows, all from one sample in a study of CDR3 diversity in severe acne. In TCRdb, the PCR reads were re-called with MiXCR into one record per CDR3 protein. The data show roughly 100,000 distinct CDR3 sequences, around 56% seen once. The specimen sequenced was blood. These receptors came from a male donor with acne. The CDR3 runs from the conserved cysteine through the conserved F or W. The D gene is left open where the match is weak. Size values are once, few and many counts, or a class for expanded clones, and some rows have none.

abundance	d_gene	v_gene	j_gene	CDR3aa	CDR3nt
.	.	TRBV25-1	TRBJ1-2	CASSSASREPNYGYTF	TGTGCCAGCAGCTCCGCCTCACGGGAGCCTAACTATGGCTACACCTTC
many	TRBD2	TRBV19	TRBJ2-7	CASSISGGHYEQYF	TGTGCCAGTAGTATAAGCGGGGGCCACTACGAGCAGTACTTC
.	.	TRBV19	TRBJ1-1	CASSITMNTEAFF	TGTGCCAGTAGTATTACCATGAACACTGAAGCTTTCTTT
.	.	TRBV7-2	TRBJ1-6	CASSTLGGGYNSPLHF	TGTGCCAGCAGCACATTAGGTGGAGGCTATAATTCACCCCTCCACTTT
.	.	TRBV19	TRBJ1-4	CASSAAGGRWEKLFF	TGTGCCAGTAGTGCAGCGGGAGGGCGGTGGGAAAAACTGTTTTTT
few	.	TRBV4-2	TRBJ2-1	CASSQVGGGGHSSYNEQFF	TGTGCCAGCAGCCAAGTCGGGGGAGGGGGGCACAGCTCCTACAATGAGCAGTTCTTC
.	TRBD1	TRBV4-3	TRBJ1-1	CASSSGQESTEAFF	TGCGCCAGCAGCAGTGGACAGGAAAGCACTGAAGCTTTCTTT
many	.	TRBV11-3	TRBJ2-1	CASSLNVVNEQFF	TGTGCCAGCAGCCTCAATGTAGTAAATGAGCAGTTCTTC
.	.	TRBV5-1	TRBJ2-2	CASSLAAFTVMETEALF	TGCGCCAGCAGCTTGGCCGCCTTTACAGTCATGGAGACTGAAGCTCTCTTT
many	.	TRBV4-1	TRBJ2-7	CASSYRDVSYEQYF	TGCGCCAGCAGCTACCGGGACGTGAGCTACGAGCAGTACTTC
.	.	TRBV2	TRBJ1-5	CASSEPGGNQPQHF	TGTGCCAGCAGTGAACCTGGCGGAAATCAGCCCCAGCATTTT
.	.	TRBV2	TRBJ1-1	CASDEQQDDEAFF	TGTGCCAGCGACGAACAGCAGGACGATGAAGCTTTCTTT
many	.	TRBV25-1	TRBJ2-1	CASLDPGHEQFF	TGTGCCAGCTTAGACCCGGGCCATGAGCAGTTCTTC
few	.	TRBV5-6	TRBJ2-2	CTSTTEGQRPNTGELFF	TGTACCAGCACGACGGAAGGACAGCGCCCAAACACCGGGGAGCTGTTTTTT
many	.	TRBV4-3	TRBJ1-5	CASSQHLVAGDNQPQHF	TGCGCCAGCAGCCAACATCTCGTTGCAGGGGACAATCAGCCCCAGCATTTT
many	.	TRBV7-3	TRBJ2-2	CASSLMAGELFF	TGTGCCAGCAGCTTAATGGCCGGGGAGCTGTTTTTT
few	.	TRBV13	TRBJ1-2	CASSLDRNYGYTF	TGTGCCAGCAGCTTAGACAGAAACTATGGCTACACCTTC
.	TRBD2	TRBV20-1	TRBJ2-7	CSARTAGTSGGERVNEQYF	TGCAGTGCTAGGACCGCCGGGACTAGTGGCGGGGAGCGCGTCAACGAGCAGTACTTC
few	.	TRBV24-1	TRBJ2-2	CATSGVVAGELFF	TGTGCCACCAGTGGGGTAGTCGCCGGGGAGCTGTTTTTT
.	TRBD1	TRBV28	TRBJ2-7	CASGAGGSYEQYF	TGTGCCAGCGGGGCAGGGGGCTCCTACGAGCAGTACTTC
few	TRBD1	TRBV5-6	TRBJ2-3	CASSSPGQGPTDTQYF	TGTGCCAGCAGCTCTCCGGGACAGGGCCCCACAGATACGCAGTATTTT
many	.	TRBV2	TRBJ1-1	CASRKEGGTEAFF	TGTGCCAGCCGGAAAGAGGGCGGCACTGAAGCTTTCTTT
.	TRBD2	TRBV20-1	TRBJ2-3	CSARVLAGGPPDTQYF	TGCAGTGCTAGAGTACTAGCGGGAGGGCCCCCAGATACGCAGTATTTT
.	.	TRBV7-9	TRBJ1-2	CASTPDYDYGYTF	TGTGCCAGCACCCCGGATTATGACTATGGCTACACCTTC
.	.	TRBV28	TRBJ1-5	CASSYVTAQNQPQHF	TGTGCCAGCAGTTATGTGACAGCCCAGAATCAGCCCCAGCATTTT
many	TRBD2	TRBV6-6	TRBJ2-5	CASYASGEVETQYF	TGTGCCAGCTATGCTAGCGGGGAAGTGGAGACCCAGTACTTC
.	.	TRBV7-2	TRBJ2-3	CASSWEGGPTDTQYF	TGTGCCAGCAGCTGGGAGGGGGGCCCCACAGATACGCAGTATTTT
once	.	TRBV29-1	TRBJ2-7	CSVVAGQGEYEQYF	TGCAGCGTTGTAGCGGGACAGGGCGAGTACGAGCAGTACTTC
.	.	TRBV11-1	TRBJ2-7	CASSPSTVYEQYF	TGTGCCAGCAGCCCTTCGACAGTCTACGAGCAGTACTTC
.	.	TRBV10-3	TRBJ1-2	CAISESRTPNYGYTF	TGTGCCATCAGTGAGTCCCGGACACCCAACTATGGCTACACCTTC
.	.	TRBV28	TRBJ1-3	CASSSDSGVSGNTIYF	TGTGCCAGCAGTTCCGATTCAGGGGTTTCTGGAAACACCATATATTTT
.	TRBD2	TRBV10-2	TRBJ2-3	CASSYRREWGTDTQYF	TGCGCCAGCAGTTATCGGCGGGAGTGGGGCACAGATACGCAGTATTTT
once	TRBD1	TRBV5-8	TRBJ2-3	CASSKGTGGKDTQYF	TGTGCCAGCAGCAAAGGGACAGGGGGGAAAGATACGCAGTATTTT
.	.	TRBV3-1	TRBJ1-5	CASSQGEGNQPQHF	TGTGCCAGCAGCCAAGGGGAAGGCAATCAGCCCCAGCATTTT
many	.	TRBV5-4	TRBJ2-2	CASSRKSGIDGELFF	TGTGCCAGCAGCCGAAAGTCCGGGATAGACGGGGAGCTGTTTTTT
few	TRBD1	TRBV25-1	TRBJ2-5	CASTSGRDRGRETQYF	TGTGCCAGCACCTCCGGCCGGGACAGGGGGAGAGAGACCCAGTACTTC
once	.	TRBV2	TRBJ1-6	CASQAWPLHF	TGTGCCAGCCAGGCTTGGCCCCTCCACTTT
.	TRBD2	TRBV11-2	TRBJ2-1	CASSSGTSGGGEQFF	TGTGCCAGCAGCTCCGGGACTAGCGGGGGGGGGGAGCAGTTCTTC
medium-sized	TRBD2	TRBV7-9	TRBJ2-7	CASSSGLAGTYEQYF	TGTGCCAGCAGCTCCGGACTAGCGGGTACCTACGAGCAGTACTTC
once	.	TRBV2	TRBJ1-2	CAIPQGISGYTF	TGTGCCATCCCACAGGGTATTAGTGGCTACACCTTC
once	.	TRBV5-6	TRBJ1-4	CASSSGQSRYEKLFF	TGTGCCAGCAGCTCCGGACAGTCGCGGTATGAAAAACTGTTTTTT